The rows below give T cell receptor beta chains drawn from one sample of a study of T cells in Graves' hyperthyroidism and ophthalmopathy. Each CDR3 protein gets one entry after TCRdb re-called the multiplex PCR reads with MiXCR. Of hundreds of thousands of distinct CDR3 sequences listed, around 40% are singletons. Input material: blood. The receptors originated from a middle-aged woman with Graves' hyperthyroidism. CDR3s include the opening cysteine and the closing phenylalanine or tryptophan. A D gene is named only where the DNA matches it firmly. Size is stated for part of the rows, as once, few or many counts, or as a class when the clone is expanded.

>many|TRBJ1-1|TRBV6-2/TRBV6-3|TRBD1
CASSYGTGDFEAFF
TGTGCCAGCAGTTACGGGACAGGAGACTTCGAAGCTTTCTTT
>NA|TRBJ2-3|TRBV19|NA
CASSIGTSGDTQYF
TGTGCCAGTAGCATAGGGACCTCAGGAGATACGCAGTATTTT
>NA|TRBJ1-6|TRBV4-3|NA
CASSQVNGQPRSPLHF
TGCGCCAGCAGCCAAGTCAACGGACAGCCCCGCTCACCCCTCCACTTT
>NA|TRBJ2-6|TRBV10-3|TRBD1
CASSEMPGQGGTGANVLTF
TGTGCCAGCAGTGAGATGCCCGGACAGGGGGGGACTGGGGCCAACGTCCTGACTTTC
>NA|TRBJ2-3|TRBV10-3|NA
CAISDQGSDTQYF
TGTGCCATCAGTGATCAAGGGTCAGATACGCAGTATTTT
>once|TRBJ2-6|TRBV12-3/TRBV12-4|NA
CATRGQTF
TGTGCCACCAGAGGACAGACTTTC
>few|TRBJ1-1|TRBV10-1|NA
CASSERRQMNTEAFF
TGCGCCAGCAGTGAGAGGCGGCAGATGAACACTGAAGCTTTCTTT
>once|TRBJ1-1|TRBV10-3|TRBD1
CAISEGQGARGTEAFF
TGTGCCATCAGTGAGGGACAGGGGGCGCGGGGCACTGAAGCTTTCTTT
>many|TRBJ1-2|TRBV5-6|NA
CASSFKGNYGYTF
TGTGCCAGCAGCTTTAAAGGGAACTATGGCTACACCTTC
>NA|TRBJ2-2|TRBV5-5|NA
CASSFSSETGELFF
TGTGCCAGCAGTTTTAGCTCAGAAACCGGGGAGCTGTTTTTT